This TCR beta chain was profiled in a study of blood T cell repertoires in COVID-19. In the study overall: Spain, Italy and the United States supplied samples that represented acute and convalescent COVID-19. T cells, B-cell-depleted T cells, or PBMCs supplied cDNA or gDNA.

In its sample, this clone was seen once. V was shortened by 6 bases and J by 4 bases, with 12 bases between the two germline ends. CDR3 size: 13 residues. Germline lookup yields CDR1 MNHEY and CDR2 SVGEGT. In the original workflow: Amplified reference gene primers provided the basis for estimating nucleated cell counts. Data came from immunoSEQ multiplex PCR; TCRdb stores just in-frame clones and leaves some out. The DNA gave D and trimming, while V, J and clone size come from that table. The table has 120,000 to 150,000 clones, more than 70% seen once; the top ten hold about 1.5%. Sequences were obtained from peripheral blood. The receptor was derived from a human donor in a cohort sampled during active COVID-19. The V gene is TRBV6-2 or TRBV6-3, the J gene TRBJ1-1; D possibly corresponds to TRBD1 (6 bases). CDR3: CASSPRGGTEAFF. CDR3 bases: TGTGCCAGCAGCCCCAGGGGCGGCACTGAAGCTTTCTTT.